A single T cell receptor (beta chain) is shown here with its context. The antigen is undetermined. This record comes from a study of Ad26.COV2.S vaccination and SARS-CoV-2 variants. General study results and limits: Vaccine and placebo recipients had similar non-spike TCR breadth. Analyses that measured TCR breadth and depth may have underestimated total T cell responses.

V was trimmed by 2 bases and J by 3 bases, leaving 5 bases between them. The V gene's germline CDR1 is SEHNR and CDR2 FQNEAQ (reference sequence). CDR3 length: 12 residues. This table comes from immunoSEQ multiplex PCR, and its TCRdb copy is limited to in-frame clones, with some not included. The data show some 350,000 clones, with under 95% seen just once and about 3.9% held by the top ten. The source is a human donor who had recovered from COVID-19. The chain is built from TRBV7-9 and TRBJ2-7, with a tentative D call TRBD1 (5 bases). The specimen was peripheral blood, collected after recovery from COVID-19. The CDR3 DNA reads as TGTGCCAGCAGCTTACAGGGCTACGAGCAGTACTTC. This codes for CASSLQGYEQYF.